The 3 T cell receptor beta chains below were found in one sample sequenced in a study of shared clonotypes between healthy human individuals. Some clones are missing from TCRdb's copy, which holds only in-frame ones; the method was immunoSEQ multiplex PCR. The sample consists of roughly 2 million clones, 90% to 97% of them appearing once. Input material: naive CD4+ T cells sorted from blood. Subset of the sample: CD45RA+ positively selected. These receptors were obtained from a man younger than 35 in good health.

The rearrangement joins TRBV6-5 to TRBJ1-5; perhaps TRBD1 as D (5 bases). The CDR3 covers 14 residues. Trimming took off 11 bases at V and 3 bases at J, with 17 bases between the two ends. Germline CDR1 is MNHEY and CDR2 is SVGAGI. For the CDR3, the DNA is TGTGCCTCCGGGATAAACAGGAACAATCAGCCCCAGCATTTT. It yields the protein CASGINRNNQPQHF.

This chain links TRBV28 with TRBJ2-2; the match to TRBD1 covers 7 bases. The V gene end was trimmed by 9 bases and the J gene end by 7 bases; junction bases not matched to a gene: 11. The germline gives CDR1 MDHEN, CDR2 SYDVKM. This CDR3 is built from 14 residues. The DNA of the CDR3 is TGTGCCAGTTTTAGAGGGGGCCGGAACGGGGAGCTGTTTTTT. It encodes CASFRGGRNGELFF. Full variable domain (missing parts from reference TRBV28 and TRBJ2-2): DVKVTQSSRYLVKRTGEKVFLECVQDMDHENMFWYRQDPGLGLRLIYFSYDVKMKEKGDIPEGYSVSREKKERFSLILESASTNQTSMYLCASFRGGRNGELFFGEGSRLTVL.

The chain recombines TRBV5-1 with TRBJ2-1; D may be TRBD1 (5 bases). V shed 4 bases and J shed 4 bases, with 12 bases lying between them. The V gene's germline CDR1 is SGHRS and CDR2 YFSETQ. The CDR3 sequence is 14 residues long. This CDR3 reads CASSPRVGYNEQFF. The CDR3 DNA reads as TGCGCCAGCAGCCCCAGGGTTGGGTACAATGAGCAGTTCTTC.